This T cell receptor (beta chain) comes out of a study of CD8 T cells in ankylosing spondylitis. The CDR3 sequence is 14 residues long. V gave up 5 bases and J gave up 8 bases; unmatched junction bases: 9. The germline V gene encodes CDR1 KGHSH and CDR2 LQKENI. One entry per CDR3 protein results from TCRdb running MiXCR on the 5' RACE reads. Among roughly 150,000 distinct CDR3 sequences listed, 9.8% were seen once. The sequenced sample consisted of blood, either unsorted or a sorted T cell fraction (not recorded which). This clonotype originated in a female donor with ankylosing spondylitis or in good health (not recorded which). This chain links TRBV18 with TRBJ1-1, with TRBD1 identical over 9 bases. The CDR3 region is CASSTGGVILEAFF. The CDR3 region has the DNA TGTGCCAGCTCAACAGGGGGCGTGATTCTCGAAGCTTTCTTT.